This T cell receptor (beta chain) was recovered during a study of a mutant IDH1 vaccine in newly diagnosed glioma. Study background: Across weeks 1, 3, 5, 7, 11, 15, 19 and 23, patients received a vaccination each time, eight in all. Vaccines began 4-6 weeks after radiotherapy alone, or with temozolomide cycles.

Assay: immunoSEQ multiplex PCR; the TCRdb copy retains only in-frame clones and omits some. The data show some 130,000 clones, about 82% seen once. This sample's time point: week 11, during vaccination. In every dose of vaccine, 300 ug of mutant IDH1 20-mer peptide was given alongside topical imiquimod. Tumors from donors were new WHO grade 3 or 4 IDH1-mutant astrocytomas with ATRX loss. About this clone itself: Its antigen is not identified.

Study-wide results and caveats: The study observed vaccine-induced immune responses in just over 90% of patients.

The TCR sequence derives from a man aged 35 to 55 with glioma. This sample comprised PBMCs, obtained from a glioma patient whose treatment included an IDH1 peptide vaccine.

CDR3 in DNA: TGTGCCAGCAGCTCTATCGGCGGGACAGGGGTCAGCTCTGGAAACACCATATATTTT. Translation: CASSSIGGTGVSSGNTIYF. This chain connects TRBV7-6 to TRBJ1-3; 10 bases are shared with TRBD1. The V and J ends lost 4 bases and 0 bases, in that order; junction bases with no gene match: 12. Germline V gene data show CDR1 as SGHVS and CDR2 as FNYEAQ. The length of the CDR3 is 19 residues.